A selection of T cell receptor beta chains follows, all from one sample in a study of blood T cell repertoires in COVID-19. Measured with immunoSEQ multiplex PCR; TCRdb has only the in-frame clones, and not every one. The data contain roughly 90,000 clones, around 88% of them seen just once; the ten biggest clones take up roughly 25%. Sequencing was carried out using peripheral blood. The receptors stem from a human donor in a cohort sampled during active COVID-19. Each CDR3 is given with its conserved first and last residue. The D gene is left open where the match is weak. Not all rows give a size; the values are once, few, many and, for expanded clones, a class.

d_call,clone_size,v_call,j_call,cdr3_nt,cdr3_aa
TRBD1,.,TRBV29-1,TRBJ1-1,TGCAGCGTTGGGACAGGGGCGATGAACACTGAAGCTTTCTTT,CSVGTGAMNTEAFF
.,.,TRBV29-1,TRBJ2-1,TGCAGCGTTTTCCCAGGGTCCTACAATGAGCAGTTCTTC,CSVFPGSYNEQFF
TRBD1,.,TRBV19,TRBJ2-4,TGTGCCAGCGCTATTGGAACAGGGGGCTACAAGAACATTCAGTACTTC,CASAIGTGGYKNIQYF
TRBD1,.,TRBV7-8,TRBJ1-1,TGTGCCAGCAGCTTAGCGTCGACAGGGGGCACTGAAGCTTTCTTT,CASSLASTGGTEAFF
TRBD2,.,TRBV3-1/TRBV3-2,TRBJ2-7,TGTGCCAGCAGCCCTTGGGGAGCGGGAGGTACGGAGCAGTACTTC,CASSPWGAGGTEQYF
.,.,TRBV12-3/TRBV12-4,TRBJ2-5,TGTGCCAGCAGTTTGGGGCTTCAAGAGACCCAGTACTTC,CASSLGLQETQYF
TRBD2,.,TRBV29-1,TRBJ2-1,TGCAGCGTTGTAGCGGGAGCTTGGGATGAGCAGTTCTTC,CSVVAGAWDEQFF
.,few,TRBV20-1,TRBJ1-1,TGCAGTGCTAGAGATGAGGCTGAAGCTTTCTTT,CSARDEAEAFF
.,.,TRBV20-1,TRBJ2-7,TGCAGTGCCAGTACGACAGGTTCCGACGAGCAGTACTTC,CSASTTGSDEQYF
TRBD1,.,TRBV2,TRBJ2-2,TGTGCCAGCAAATGGACAGGGTCGGTCGGGGAGCTGTTTTTT,CASKWTGSVGELFF
TRBD1,.,TRBV7-2,TRBJ1-4,TGTGCCAGCAGCCTAACACAGGGGGCCTCTAATGAAAAACTGTTTTTT,CASSLTQGASNEKLFF
TRBD2,.,TRBV9,TRBJ2-1,TGTGCCAGCAGCCCGACGCCGGGAGCGGGAGGGCCCAATGAGCAGTTCTTC,CASSPTPGAGGPNEQFF
.,.,TRBV4-1,TRBJ1-4,TGCGCCAGCAGCCAAGGGAGGGGTACCGAGTTAGGTGAAAAACTGTTTTTT,CASSQGRGTELGEKLFF
.,.,TRBV11-3,TRBJ1-1,TGTGCCAGCAGCTTTGCCAGGGACACTGAAGCTTTCTTT,CASSFARDTEAFF
.,once,TRBV18,TRBJ1-1,TGTGCCAGCTCACCACCGGGCTCTCCGAACACTGAAGCTTTCTTT,CASSPPGSPNTEAFF
.,once,TRBV28,TRBJ1-3,TGTGCCAGCAGTTTCTCCGACTCCTTCTCTGGAAACACCATATATTTT,CASSFSDSFSGNTIYF
.,.,TRBV14,TRBJ2-1,TGTGCCAGCAGCCTCCCCTTGGGGGGTAGGCAGTTCTTC,CASSLPLGGRQFF
TRBD2,few,TRBV7-6,TRBJ2-3,TGTGCCAGCAGCCCCAGGAGCGGGAGGGCGACAGATACGCAGTATTTT,CASSPRSGRATDTQYF
TRBD2,once,TRBV24-1,TRBJ2-2,TGTGCCACCAGTGATCGGACTAGCGGGGTCGGCACCGGGGAGCTGTTTTTT,CATSDRTSGVGTGELFF
TRBD2,.,TRBV4-2,TRBJ2-5,TGTGCCAGCAGCCAAGATGGCGGGAGTGGGGCAGAGACCCAGTACTTC,CASSQDGGSGAETQYF
.,.,TRBV27,TRBJ1-5,TGTGCCAGCAGTTTCGGACAGAGCAATCAGCCCCAGCATTTT,CASSFGQSNQPQHF
.,.,TRBV5-5,TRBJ1-4,TGTGCCAGCAGCTACGGACTGATGAATGAAAAACTGTTTTTT,CASSYGLMNEKLFF
.,.,TRBV5-4,TRBJ2-7,TGTGCCAGCAGCTTGGCCCGCAGGGACGAGCAGTACTTC,CASSLARRDEQYF
.,many,TRBV9,TRBJ1-2,TGTGCCAGCAGCGGGCAGGACTATGGCTACACCTTC,CASSGQDYGYTF
TRBD1,.,TRBV6-5,TRBJ2-1,TGTGCCAGCAGTAGCCAGACAGGGGGCTTTGAGCAGTTCTTC,CASSSQTGGFEQFF
.,.,TRBV7-9,TRBJ1-4,TGTGCCAGCAGCTTGGAACAGGGAAAACTGTTTTTT,CASSLEQGKLFF
TRBD1,.,TRBV6-2/TRBV6-3,TRBJ2-1,TGTGCCAGCAGTTTACAGGGGGCAGGGAATGAGCAGTTCTTC,CASSLQGAGNEQFF
TRBD1,few,TRBV10-1,TRBJ1-4,TGCGCCAGCAGCCCTGGACAGGGGCTTCGGGAAAAACTGTTTTTT,CASSPGQGLREKLFF
TRBD1,.,TRBV29-1,TRBJ1-1,TGCGGCTCCGCGGGACAGGGGGACACTGAAGCTTTCTTT,CGSAGQGDTEAFF
TRBD1,.,TRBV7-8,TRBJ1-5,TGTGCCAGCAGCGGATACCGGGACAGTTATAGCAATCAGCCCCAGCATTTT,CASSGYRDSYSNQPQHF
.,.,TRBV19,TRBJ1-1,TGTGCCAGTAGTACCAGGCGGGACACTGAAGCTTTCTTT,CASSTRRDTEAFF
.,once,TRBV20-1,TRBJ1-2,TGCAGTGCTAGTAACAGGGACGGGAACTATGGCTACACCTTC,CSASNRDGNYGYTF
TRBD1,.,TRBV6-6,TRBJ2-7,TGTGCCAGCAGACCTACCAGGGGGCAGTCCTACGAGCAGTACTTC,CASRPTRGQSYEQYF
TRBD1,.,TRBV27,TRBJ1-4,TGTGCCAGCAGGGCGACAGGGGGTAATGAAAAACTGTTTTTT,CASRATGGNEKLFF
.,.,TRBV27,TRBJ2-5,TGTGCCAGCAGTTTAACGCAGGGAATAGAGACCCAGTACTTC,CASSLTQGIETQYF
.,.,TRBV5-5,TRBJ1-1,TGTGCCAGCAGCTCCCAAGTGGGGGGGACCGGAGCTTTCTTT,CASSSQVGGTGAFF
TRBD2,.,TRBV7-8,TRBJ2-7,TGTGCCAGCAGCTTAGCGAGGCTAGCGGGGTCTCACGAGCAGTACTTC,CASSLARLAGSHEQYF
.,.,TRBV28,TRBJ2-7,TGTGCCAGCAGTTTTGGCGCGGGACGGAACTACGAGCAGTACTTC,CASSFGAGRNYEQYF
.,few,TRBV5-1,TRBJ2-7,TGCGCCAGCAGCTCCAACTACGAGCAGTACTTC,CASSSNYEQYF
TRBD1,once,TRBV25-1,TRBJ1-4,TGTGCCAGCAGTGAGGGACAGGGGTCTAATGAAAAACTGTTTTTT,CASSEGQGSNEKLFF
.,.,TRBV14,TRBJ1-4,TGTGCCAGCAGCAGATCCGGACAGCGGGAAAAACTGTTTTTT,CASSRSGQREKLFF
TRBD1,.,TRBV5-1,TRBJ1-1,TGCGCCAGCAGCCTTTACGCGACAGGGGATAAAGCTTTCTTT,CASSLYATGDKAFF
TRBD2,.,TRBV18,TRBJ2-1,TGTGCCAGCTCACAGCGGGGGAACAATGAGCAGTTCTTC,CASSQRGNNEQFF
.,.,TRBV7-7,TRBJ2-2,TGTGCCAGCAGCTCCAGGGGCGGGGAGCTGTTTTTT,CASSSRGGELFF
.,.,TRBV19,TRBJ1-6,TGTGCCAGTAGTATCAGGGGACCCGATAATTCACCCCTCCACTTT,CASSIRGPDNSPLHF
TRBD1,.,TRBV19,TRBJ2-7,TGTGCCAGTAGTCAACGGGACAGGGGGCCGGAGCAGTACTTC,CASSQRDRGPEQYF
.,.,TRBV20-1,TRBJ2-7,TGCAGTGCTAGTTCAGCAGCGAGCTCCTACGAGCAGTACTTC,CSASSAASSYEQYF
TRBD2,.,TRBV3-1/TRBV3-2,TRBJ2-1,TGTGCCAGCAGCCAAGGCGGGGGTAGCTCCTACAATGAGCAGTTCTTC,CASSQGGGSSYNEQFF
TRBD1,.,TRBV6-5,TRBJ1-4,TGTGCCAGCAGCCCCGACAGGGACCGCGAAAAACTGTTTTTT,CASSPDRDREKLFF
TRBD2,once,TRBV7-9,TRBJ2-7,TGTGCCAGCAGCGGGGACTACAACACCTACGAGCAGTACTTC,CASSGDYNTYEQYF
.,.,TRBV20-1,TRBJ1-5,TGCAGTGCCAGTGGGAGGGTAGGTCAGCCCCAGCATTTT,CSASGRVGQPQHF
.,.,TRBV28,TRBJ1-2,TGTGCCAGCAGTAGCGGGTTCTATGGGGGCTACACCTTC,CASSSGFYGGYTF
.,.,TRBV11-3,TRBJ2-4,TGTGCCAGCCGGGATAGCTTAGCCAAAAACATTCAGTACTTC,CASRDSLAKNIQYF
TRBD2,.,TRBV6-5,TRBJ2-1,TGTGCCAGCATGGGCGGGAGTTTGGGGAATGAGCAGTTCTTC,CASMGGSLGNEQFF
.,.,TRBV10-2,TRBJ1-5,TGCGCCAGCAGTGAGTCAACAGGGTCGTTGGGCAATCAGCCCCAGCATTTT,CASSESTGSLGNQPQHF
.,.,TRBV28,TRBJ2-7,TGTGCCAGCAGTTCCTACAGGTCCTACGAGCAGTACTTC,CASSSYRSYEQYF
.,.,TRBV24-1,TRBJ1-1,TGTGCCACCAGTGAGGGGGGAAACACTGAAGCTTTCTTT,CATSEGGNTEAFF
TRBD2,.,TRBV2,TRBJ2-3,TGTGCCAGCAGGGTACTAGCGTCTAGCACAGATACGCAGTATTTT,CASRVLASSTDTQYF
TRBD2,.,TRBV6-1,TRBJ2-4,TGTGCCAGCAGTGAAGCGTGGGCGGGGGGCATTCAGTACTTC,CASSEAWAGGIQYF
.,once,TRBV12-3/TRBV12-4,TRBJ1-2,TGTGCCAGCAGCCCACAGCCTCTATATGGCTACACCTTC,CASSPQPLYGYTF